This TCR beta chain originates from a study of T cell responses to AZD1222 COVID-19 vaccine. Whole-study results and caveats: Targets within unmutated variant regions were reportedly found for nearly half of spike-specific TCRs. Mapped onto spike, vaccine-associated CD4 TCRs spanned it and were dominant at 160-218 and 743-854.

As regards this clone: The antigen remains unidentified.

The V gene's germline CDR1 is MNHEY and CDR2 SMNVEV (reference sequence). V lost 3 bases and J lost 6, with 10 bases in between. The CDR3 covers 13 residues. Assay: immunoSEQ multiplex PCR; the TCRdb copy retains only in-frame clones and omits some. This table has 85,000 to 90,000 clones, around 90% appearing once. The sample here was peripheral blood, taken on day 0 of MenACWY control vaccination. The chain joins TRBV27 to TRBJ2-3; no clear D. This sequence was found in an adult in good health. CDR3 protein: CASSFFLGDTQYF. For the CDR3, the DNA is TGTGCCAGCAGTTTCTTTTTGGGGGATACGCAGTATTTT.